This TCR beta chain originates from a study of monozygotic twins with inflammatory bowel disease. Study findings and constraints: Clonotypes shared with others were fewer in IBD patients than in healthy twins, especially with disease activity.

As concerns this clonotype: Its target is unknown.

One entry per CDR3 protein, without DNA, is what TCRdb gives after re-calling the 5' RACE reads. Reported are fewer than 450,000 distinct CDR3 sequences; the ten largest clones contain just over 2.5%. The CDR3 is 14 amino acids. Germline V gives CDR1 DFQATT, CDR2 SNEGSKA (reference sequence). The V and J genes are TRBV20-1 and TRBJ1-4; TCRdb's D call, TRBD1, is unchecked because there is no DNA. The receptor was isolated from a human donor with ulcerative colitis or Crohn's disease, or a healthy co-twin of an affected twin (not recorded which). Specimen: blood. CDR3 sequence reads: CSALPGQGNEKLFF.